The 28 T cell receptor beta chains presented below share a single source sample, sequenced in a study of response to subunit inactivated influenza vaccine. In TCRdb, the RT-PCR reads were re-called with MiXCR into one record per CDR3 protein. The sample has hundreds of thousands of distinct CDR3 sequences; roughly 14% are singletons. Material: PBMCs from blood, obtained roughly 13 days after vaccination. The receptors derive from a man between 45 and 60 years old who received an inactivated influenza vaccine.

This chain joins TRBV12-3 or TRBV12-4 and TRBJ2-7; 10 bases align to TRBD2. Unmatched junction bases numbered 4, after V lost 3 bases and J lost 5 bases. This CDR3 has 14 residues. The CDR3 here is CASSFQRGGDEQYF. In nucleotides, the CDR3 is TGTGCCAGCAGTTTCCAGCGGGGGGGTGACGAGCAGTACTTC.

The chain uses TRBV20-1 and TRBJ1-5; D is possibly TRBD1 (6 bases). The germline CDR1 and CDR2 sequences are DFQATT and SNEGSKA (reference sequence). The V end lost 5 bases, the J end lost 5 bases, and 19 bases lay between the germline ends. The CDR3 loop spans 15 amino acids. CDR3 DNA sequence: TGCAGTGCTCAGGTGGGGGCCGGGCAGGATCAGCCCCAGCATTTT. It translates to CSAQVGAGQDQPQHF.

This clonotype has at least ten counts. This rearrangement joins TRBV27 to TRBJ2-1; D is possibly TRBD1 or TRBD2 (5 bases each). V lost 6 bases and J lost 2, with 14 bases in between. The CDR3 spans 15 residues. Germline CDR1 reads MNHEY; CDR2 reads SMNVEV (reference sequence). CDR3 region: CASRKPGRTYNEQFF. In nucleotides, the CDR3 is TGTGCCAGCAGAAAACCGGGACGAACCTACAATGAGCAGTTCTTC.

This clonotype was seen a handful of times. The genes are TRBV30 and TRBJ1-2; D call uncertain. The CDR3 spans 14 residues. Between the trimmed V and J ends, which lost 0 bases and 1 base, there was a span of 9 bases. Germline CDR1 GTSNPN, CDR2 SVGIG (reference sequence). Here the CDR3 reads CAWSVGGVNYGYTF. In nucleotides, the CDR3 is TGTGCCTGGAGTGTTGGCGGAGTTAACTATGGCTACACCTTC.

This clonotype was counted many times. In nucleotides, the CDR3 is TGCGCCAGCAGCCCGGGAAATTCACCCCTCCACTTT. It encodes CASSPGNSPLHF. V and J are TRBV5-1 and TRBJ1-6; D gene unclear. V lost 4 bases and J lost 7, with 6 bases in between. The CDR3 is made up of 12 amino acids. CDR1 and CDR2 (germline): SGHRS, YFSETQ.

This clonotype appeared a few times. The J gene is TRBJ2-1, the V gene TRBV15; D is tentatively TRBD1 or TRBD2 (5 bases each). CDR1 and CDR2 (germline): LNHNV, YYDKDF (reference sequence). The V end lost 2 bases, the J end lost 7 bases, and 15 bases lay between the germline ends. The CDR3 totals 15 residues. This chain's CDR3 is CATSRFPRGRNEQFF. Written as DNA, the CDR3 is TGTGCCACCAGCAGATTTCCGAGGGGTCGGAATGAGCAGTTCTTC.

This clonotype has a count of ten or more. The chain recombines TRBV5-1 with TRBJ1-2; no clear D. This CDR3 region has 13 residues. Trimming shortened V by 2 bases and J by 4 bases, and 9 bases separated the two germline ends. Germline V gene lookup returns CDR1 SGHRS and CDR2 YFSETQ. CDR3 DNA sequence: TGCGCCAGCAGCTTCGAGGCAGGCTATGGCTACACCTTC. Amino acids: CASSFEAGYGYTF.

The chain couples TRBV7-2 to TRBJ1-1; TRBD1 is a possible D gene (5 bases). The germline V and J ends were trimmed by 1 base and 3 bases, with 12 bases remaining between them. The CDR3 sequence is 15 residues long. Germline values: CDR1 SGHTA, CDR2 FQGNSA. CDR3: CASSLDGGGDTEAFF. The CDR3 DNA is TGTGCCAGCAGCTTAGATGGGGGAGGTGACACTGAAGCTTTCTTT. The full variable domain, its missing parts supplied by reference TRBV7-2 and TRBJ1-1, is GAGVSQSPSNKVTEKGKDVELRCDPISGHTALYWYRQSLGQGLEFLIYFQGNSAPDKSGLPSDRFSAERTGGSVSTLTIQRTQQEDSAVYLCASSLDGGGDTEAFFGQGTRLTVV.

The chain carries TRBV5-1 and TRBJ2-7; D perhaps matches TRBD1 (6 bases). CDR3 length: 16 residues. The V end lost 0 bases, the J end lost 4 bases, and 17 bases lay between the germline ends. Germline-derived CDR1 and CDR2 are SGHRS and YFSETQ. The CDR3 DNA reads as TGCGCCAGCAGCTTGGAAGGGGGTAGGTGGGCTTACGAGCAGTACTTC. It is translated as CASSLEGGRWAYEQYF.

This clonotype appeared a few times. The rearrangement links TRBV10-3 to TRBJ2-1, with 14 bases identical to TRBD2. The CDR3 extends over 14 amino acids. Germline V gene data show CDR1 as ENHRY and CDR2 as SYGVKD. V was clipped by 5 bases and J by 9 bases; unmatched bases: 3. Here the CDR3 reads CAISQGLAGVEQFF. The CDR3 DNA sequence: TGTGCCATCAGTCAGGGACTAGCGGGAGTTGAGCAGTTCTTC.

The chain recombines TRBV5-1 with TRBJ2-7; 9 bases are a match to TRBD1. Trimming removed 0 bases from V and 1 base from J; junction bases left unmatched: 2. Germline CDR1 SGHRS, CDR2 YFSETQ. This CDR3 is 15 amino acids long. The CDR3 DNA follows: TGCGCCAGCAGCTTGGCACAGGGGGCGTCCTACGAGCAGTACTTC. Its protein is CASSLAQGASYEQYF.

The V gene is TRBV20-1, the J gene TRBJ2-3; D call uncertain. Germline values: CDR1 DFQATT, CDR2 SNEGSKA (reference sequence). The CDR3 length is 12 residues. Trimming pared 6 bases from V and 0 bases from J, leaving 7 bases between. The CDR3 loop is CSAPRSTDTQYF. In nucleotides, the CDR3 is TGCAGTGCCCCAAGAAGCACAGATACGCAGTATTTT.

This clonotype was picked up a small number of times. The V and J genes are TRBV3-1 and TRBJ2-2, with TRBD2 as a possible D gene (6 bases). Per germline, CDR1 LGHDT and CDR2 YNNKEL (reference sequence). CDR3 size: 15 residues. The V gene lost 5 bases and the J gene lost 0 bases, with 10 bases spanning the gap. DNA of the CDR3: TGTGCCAGCAGCGGAGGGTATTCGAACACCGGGGAGCTGTTTTTT. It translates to CASSGGYSNTGELFF.

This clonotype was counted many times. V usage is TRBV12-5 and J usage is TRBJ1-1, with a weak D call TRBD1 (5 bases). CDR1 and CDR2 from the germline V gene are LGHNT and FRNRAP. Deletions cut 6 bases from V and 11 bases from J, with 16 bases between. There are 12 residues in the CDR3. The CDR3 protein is CASGGDGNWAFF. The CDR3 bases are TGTGCTAGTGGGGGGGACGGAAACTGGGCTTTCTTT.

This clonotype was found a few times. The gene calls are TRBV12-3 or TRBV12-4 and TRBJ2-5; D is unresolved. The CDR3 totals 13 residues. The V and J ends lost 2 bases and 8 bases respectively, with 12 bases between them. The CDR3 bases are TGTGCCAGCAGTTTAAACCGGTTGGGCACCCAGTACTTC. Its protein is CASSLNRLGTQYF.

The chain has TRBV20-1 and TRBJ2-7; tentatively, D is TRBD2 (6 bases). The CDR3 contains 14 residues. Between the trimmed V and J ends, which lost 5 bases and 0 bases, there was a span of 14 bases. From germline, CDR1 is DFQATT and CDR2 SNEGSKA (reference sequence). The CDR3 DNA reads TGCAGTGCTCCTCCGGGACTCGACTCCTACGAGCAGTACTTC. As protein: CSAPPGLDSYEQYF.

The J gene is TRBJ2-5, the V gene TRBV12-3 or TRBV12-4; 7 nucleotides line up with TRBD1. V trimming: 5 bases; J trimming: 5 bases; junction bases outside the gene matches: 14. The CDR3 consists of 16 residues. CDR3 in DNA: TGTGCCAGCAGTGTGAGACAGGGCCGGTCGGGGGAGACCCAGTACTTC. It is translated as CASSVRQGRSGETQYF.

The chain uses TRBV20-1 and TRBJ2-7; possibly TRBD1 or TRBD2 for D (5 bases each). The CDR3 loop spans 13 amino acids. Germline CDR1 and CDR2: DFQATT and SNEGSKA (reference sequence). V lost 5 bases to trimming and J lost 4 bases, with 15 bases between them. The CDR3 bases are TGCAGTGCTCACTCCCCGGGGCAGTACGAGCAGTACTTC. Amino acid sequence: CSAHSPGQYEQYF.

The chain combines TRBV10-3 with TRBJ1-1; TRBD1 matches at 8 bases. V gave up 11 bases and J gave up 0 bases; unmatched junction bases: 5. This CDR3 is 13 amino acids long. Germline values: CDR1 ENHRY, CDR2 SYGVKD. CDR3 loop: CAVQGAMNTEAFF. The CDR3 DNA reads TGTGCCGTGCAGGGGGCGATGAACACTGAAGCTTTCTTT.

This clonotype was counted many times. The CDR3 DNA reads as TGTGCCAGCAGTCCCGGACTAGGATCCTACAATGAGCAGTTCTTC. Translation: CASSPGLGSYNEQFF. The rearrangement links TRBV28 to TRBJ2-1; 7 bases match TRBD2. The trim removed 5 bases at V and 1 base at J, leaving 5 bases unmatched. This CDR3 comprises 15 residues. CDR1 is MDHEN, CDR2 SYDVKM, per germline.

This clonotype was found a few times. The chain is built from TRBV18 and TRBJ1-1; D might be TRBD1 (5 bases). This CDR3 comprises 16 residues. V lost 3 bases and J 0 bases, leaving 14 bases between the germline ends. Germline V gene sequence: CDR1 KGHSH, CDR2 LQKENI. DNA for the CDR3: TGTGCCAGCTCACCGGGGGTCATGGGGCTGAACACTGAAGCTTTCTTT. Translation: CASSPGVMGLNTEAFF.

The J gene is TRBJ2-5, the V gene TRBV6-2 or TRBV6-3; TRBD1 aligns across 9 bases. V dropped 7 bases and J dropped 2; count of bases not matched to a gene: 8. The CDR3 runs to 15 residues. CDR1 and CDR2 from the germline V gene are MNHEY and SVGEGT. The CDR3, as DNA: TGTGCCAGCACCGAGACAGGGGGGCGGCAAGAGACCCAGTACTTC. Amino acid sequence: CASTETGGRQETQYF.

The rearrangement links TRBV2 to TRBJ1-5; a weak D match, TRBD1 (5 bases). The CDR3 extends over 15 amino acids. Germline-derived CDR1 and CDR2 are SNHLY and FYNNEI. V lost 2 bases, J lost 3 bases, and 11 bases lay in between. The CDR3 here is CASSEWDGPNQPQHF. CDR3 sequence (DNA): TGTGCCAGCAGTGAATGGGACGGCCCCAATCAGCCCCAGCATTTT.

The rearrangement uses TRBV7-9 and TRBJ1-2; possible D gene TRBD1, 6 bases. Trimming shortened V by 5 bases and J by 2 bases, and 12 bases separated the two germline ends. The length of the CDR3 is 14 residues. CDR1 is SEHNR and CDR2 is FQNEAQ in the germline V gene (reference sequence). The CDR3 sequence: CASSTGQLNYGYTF. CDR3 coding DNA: TGTGCCAGCAGCACCGGACAGCTAAACTATGGCTACACCTTC.

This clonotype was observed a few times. The CDR3 nucleotides read TGTGCCAGCAGTTCCCGCGCAGGGAAGTTTTACGAGCAGTACTTC. Translating gives CASSSRAGKFYEQYF. The genes are TRBV12-3 or TRBV12-4 and TRBJ2-7; D is perhaps TRBD1 (5 bases). V lost 4 bases and J lost 4, with 17 bases in between. CDR3 size: 15 residues.

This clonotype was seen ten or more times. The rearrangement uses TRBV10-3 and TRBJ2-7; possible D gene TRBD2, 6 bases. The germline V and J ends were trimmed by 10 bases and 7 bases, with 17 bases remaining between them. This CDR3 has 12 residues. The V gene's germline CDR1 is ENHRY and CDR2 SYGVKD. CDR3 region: CATTRDLGEQYF. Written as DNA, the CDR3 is TGTGCCACCACACGGGACTTGGGGGAGCAGTACTTC.

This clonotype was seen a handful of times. The CDR3 bases are TGTGCCAGCAGCTTTGCTAGCTCTATTCAGTACTTC. Amino acid sequence: CASSFASSIQYF. The V and J genes are TRBV28 and TRBJ2-4, with a possible D match to TRBD2 (5 bases). The CDR3 has 12 residues. The germline V and J ends were trimmed by 6 bases and 10 bases, with 13 bases remaining between them. Germline CDR1 reads MDHEN; CDR2 reads SYDVKM.

The CDR3 here is CAISEHDGVQETQYF. As DNA, the CDR3 is TGTGCCATCAGTGAGCACGACGGAGTCCAAGAGACCCAGTACTTC. This chain links TRBV10-3 with TRBJ2-5; no definite D call. The ends were cut back, 2 bases at V and 1 base at J, with 11 bases in the middle. Germline V lookup: CDR1 ENHRY, CDR2 SYGVKD. The CDR3 is 15 residues long.